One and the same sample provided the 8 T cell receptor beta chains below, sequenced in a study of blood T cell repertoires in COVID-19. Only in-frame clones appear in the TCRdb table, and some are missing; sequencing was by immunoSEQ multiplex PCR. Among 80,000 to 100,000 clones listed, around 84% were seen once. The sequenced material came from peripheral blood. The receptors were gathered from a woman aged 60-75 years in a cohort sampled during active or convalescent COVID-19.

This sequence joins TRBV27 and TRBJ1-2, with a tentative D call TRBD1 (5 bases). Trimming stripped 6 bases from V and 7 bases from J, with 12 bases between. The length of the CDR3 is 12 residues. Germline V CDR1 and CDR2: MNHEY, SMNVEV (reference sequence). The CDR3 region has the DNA TGTGCCAGCAGAAGGGCAGGGCTTGGCTACACCTTC. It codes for CASRRAGLGYTF.

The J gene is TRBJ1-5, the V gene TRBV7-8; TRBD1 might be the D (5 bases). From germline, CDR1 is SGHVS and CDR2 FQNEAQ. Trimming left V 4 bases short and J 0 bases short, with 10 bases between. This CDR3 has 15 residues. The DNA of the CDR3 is TGTGCCAGCAGCTCGACCGACAGTAGCAATCAGCCCCAGCATTTT. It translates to CASSSTDSSNQPQHF.

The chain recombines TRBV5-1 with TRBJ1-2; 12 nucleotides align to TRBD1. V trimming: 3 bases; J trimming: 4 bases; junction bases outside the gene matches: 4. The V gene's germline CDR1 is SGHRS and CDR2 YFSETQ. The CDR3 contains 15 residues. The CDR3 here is CASSWGQGATYGYTF. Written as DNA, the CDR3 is TGCGCCAGCAGCTGGGGACAGGGGGCTACCTATGGCTACACCTTC.

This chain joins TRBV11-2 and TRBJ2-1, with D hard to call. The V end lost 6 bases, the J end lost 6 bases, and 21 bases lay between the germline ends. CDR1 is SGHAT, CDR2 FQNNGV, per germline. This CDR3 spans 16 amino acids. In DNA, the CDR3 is TGTGCCAGCAGGTCCTTAAGGCCCGGTCTAGGCAATGAGCAGTTCTTC. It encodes CASRSLRPGLGNEQFF.

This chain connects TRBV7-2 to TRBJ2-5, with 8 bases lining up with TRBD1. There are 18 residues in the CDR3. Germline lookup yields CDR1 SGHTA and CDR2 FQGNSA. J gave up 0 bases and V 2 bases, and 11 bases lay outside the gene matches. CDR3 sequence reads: CASSLIPGDRRHQETQYF. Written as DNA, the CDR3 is TGTGCCAGCAGCTTAATTCCTGGGGACAGGAGACACCAAGAGACCCAGTACTTC.

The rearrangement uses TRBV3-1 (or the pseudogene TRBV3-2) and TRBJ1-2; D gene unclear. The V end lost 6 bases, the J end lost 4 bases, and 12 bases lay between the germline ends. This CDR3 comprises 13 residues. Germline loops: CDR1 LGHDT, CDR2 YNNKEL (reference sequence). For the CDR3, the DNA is TGTGCCAGCAGTCCGGAAGGCGGCTATGGCTACACCTTC. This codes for CASSPEGGYGYTF.

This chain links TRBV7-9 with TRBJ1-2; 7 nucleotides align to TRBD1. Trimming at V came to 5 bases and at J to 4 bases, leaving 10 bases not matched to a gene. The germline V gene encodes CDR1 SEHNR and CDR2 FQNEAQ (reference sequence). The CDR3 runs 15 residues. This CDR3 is CASSQRDRMGYGYTF. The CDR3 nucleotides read TGTGCCAGCAGCCAAAGGGACAGAATGGGCTATGGCTACACCTTC.

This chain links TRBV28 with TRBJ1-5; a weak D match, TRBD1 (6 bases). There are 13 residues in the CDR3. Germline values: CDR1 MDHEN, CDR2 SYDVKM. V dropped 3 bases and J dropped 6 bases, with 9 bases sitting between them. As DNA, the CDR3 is TGTGCCAGCAGTTTCCAGGGGCGTCAGCCCCAGCATTTT. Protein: CASSFQGRQPQHF.